This T cell receptor beta chain came from a study of cytomegalovirus exposure and HLA in healthy donors (dated by TCRdb to about 2017). For context, the study as a whole: In an earlier analysis of fewer than 750 of the donors, approximately 260 Gb of sequence data and 117 million unique TCR beta sequences from approximately 180 million T cells were reported. The later analysis used no new phenotypic data to find candidate immune exposures, relying instead on TCR beta sequences and their occurrence across donors. Of the approximately 400 genotyped donors, approximately 81% were placed in the genetic ancestry cluster associated with self-reported Caucasian donors. Donor age, sex, ethnicity and CMV serostatus were compiled together with the repertoire data. Class I and class II HLA loci were covered by the typing at four-digit resolution. An earlier analysis of around 640 of the donors used high-throughput TCR beta sequencing to judge whether each TCR beta V gene segment behaved as functional or pseudogenic. Across around 400 genotyped donors of the cohort, an average of about 240,000 unique TCR beta nucleotide sequences per donor were sequenced, and roughly 17% of those sequences were non-productive. A later analysis re-examined previously published TCR beta repertoires from 500 to 700 donors and added high-resolution HLA genotyping to investigate patterns of TCR occurrence. About 300 gigabases of sequencing data and approximately 93 million unique TCR sequences were included in an early release covering 550 to 650 HLA-typed donors. In addition to the first cohort of 666 subjects, a separate validation cohort of approximately 130 different subjects was used. All discovery cohort repertoires had been generated using a single sequencing platform. The study aimed to test whether cataloging public T cell receptors could reveal signatures of past pathogen exposure. The study combined high-throughput TCR immunosequencing, statistical association of individual TCRs with disease status, and machine learning to predict cytomegalovirus infection status. The number of typed donors differed by locus: 629-630 for A, B, C, DRB1 and DQB1; some 500 for DQA1; 606 for DPA1; and some 470 for DPB1. Several DR-DQ haplotypes were treated as single units for association and clustering because of strong linkage in the cohort. The T cell repertoires of around 670 subjects were profiled by immunosequencing and related to cytomegalovirus serostatus. A later genetic analysis took genome-wide SNP genotypes for about three fifths of the 666 donors and used that subset as a discovery cohort.

Overall study outcomes, separate from this receptor: The 87-base-pair reads could not distinguish some IMGT-functional V segments, including TRBV6-2 and TRBV6-3, so those segments were excluded. An association between a missense DCLRE1C variant and V-gene and J-gene trimming of TCR beta chains was found in a later genetic analysis and replicated in an independent cohort. In a later analysis, most CMV-associated TCR beta chains were found to appear HLA-restricted, with HLA associations seemingly driven largely by CMV exposure. A later analysis associated roughly 17,000 TCR beta sequences with specific HLA alleles at a false discovery rate of 0.05. A cluster of highly shared sequence variants was judged likely to be a technical artifact of the sequencing pipeline. While some public TCRs were present in many individuals, most TCR sequences turned up only very rarely across donors. An earlier analysis of 587 of the donors showed that most TCR beta V segments appeared in productive rearrangements either about 90% or about 30% of the time, which broadly matched IMGT annotations. Because counts were too low, 15 to 20 rarely observed V segments, including chromosome 9 orphons, were excluded from the earlier analysis of some 540 of the donors. A few of the identified cytomegalovirus-associated TCR beta chains were confirmed in vitro to be specific for cytomegalovirus antigens. HLA typing was unavailable for some donors at each locus, so association tests used only the typed subset. The presence/absence analyses assumed that sequencing depth was roughly uniform across donors, and that assumption may not be true. When HLA alleles, especially DR and DQ, strongly co-occurred, attributing TCR associations to individual alleles was difficult. In a later analysis, several top co-occurrence clusters were reported to appear linked to parvovirus B19, influenza, CMV and Epstein-Barr virus. Cytomegalovirus status was reported to be diagnosed by the classifier with high specificity and sensitivity in both the original and validation cohorts. The cohort was sequenced for TCR beta chains only, and without alpha or paired-chain data the features that could be detected were limited. Compared with equally common non-associated chains, HLA-associated TCR beta chains in a later analysis were more clonally expanded and had lower generation probabilities. The only immune exposure information available for the cohort was CMV serostatus. The study listed 164 TCR beta chains as associated with cytomegalovirus. A further reported finding was that TCR beta sequences accurately predicted the HLA-A and HLA-B alleles for most subjects in the first cohort. Correlated functional status among segregating V segments might reflect linkage disequilibrium, but an unknown experimental factor could not be ruled out. According to a later analysis, TCR association rates differed among HLA loci, with DRB1 alleles showing the most associated TCRs and HLA-C alleles showing the fewest. A later genetic analysis reported fewer N-insertions in productive TCRs among donors in an Asian-associated ancestry cluster than the roughly 690-donor mean. It was suggested by the authors that the approach could potentially be generalized to other disease states and immunological phenotypes.

The cohort consisted of 670 or so healthy bone marrow donors. All cohort members were sampled while nominally healthy, although unrecorded immune exposures were likely present. The donor was CMV seronegative and belonged to the group of roughly 330 seronegative cohort members. A peripheral blood sample was provided by each donor, and peripheral blood mononuclear cells were used for TCR beta sequencing. The Qiagen DNeasy Blood Extraction Kit was used to extract genomic DNA from the blood cell samples. As regards this clone: Its recognized antigen is unknown. Qualities for individual bases were not recorded, and no much larger clone is one base off.

Cut back by 4 bases and 7 bases, the V and J ends lie 19 bases apart. The germline V gene (reference sequence) gives CDR1 as GTSNPN and CDR2 as SVGIG. Counted from cysteine to phenylalanine, this CDR3 has 14 amino acids. This entry keeps only the CDR3 DNA: 42 bases, framed from base 1. Library creation used the immunoSEQ multiplex PCR assay. A mixture of 60 forward primers for TCR Vbeta segments and 13 reverse primers for TCR Jbeta segments was used in the multiplex PCR. Amplification of the CDR3 region of rearranged TCR beta genes was performed with a multiplex PCR assay on genomic DNA. On the Illumina HiSeq System, the amplified TCR beta libraries were sequenced as 87-base-pair reads. The original methods were these. In a later analysis, tens of millions of unique TCR beta chains were counted across the 690 or so repertoires, and roughly 11 million of these chains were shared by at least two donors. A nearest-neighbor algorithm error-corrected the raw reads and collapsed the reads into unique sequences, merging closely related sequences to remove PCR and sequencing errors. Alignment of CDR3 sequences to IMGT reference sequences was used to assign V, D and J gene segments. For a sequence to be retained, a match of at least six nucleotides was required to both a V gene segment and a J gene segment. A rearrangement counted as productive if the CDR3 had no stop codons and remained in frame with V and J, and every other rearrangement counted as non-productive. Following IMGT convention, CDR3 was defined as the stretch from the second conserved V-encoded cysteine to the conserved J-encoded phenylalanine. The earlier analysis of about 620 of the donors excluded sequences that lacked an unambiguous match to a single V gene segment. In an earlier analysis of some 590 of the donors, V segments were called functional above 56.7% productive rearrangements and were called segregating when the between-donor standard deviation exceeded 5%. A statistical classification framework was built to diagnose cytomegalovirus status from the catalog of TCR beta chain sequences. V and J gene assignment, in a later analysis, came from comparing TCR nucleotide sequences with IMGT/GENE-DB human TR gene sequences. A later analysis assigned CDR3 sequences and most-parsimonious VDJ recombination scenarios with the TCRdist pipeline. In a later analysis, every TCR beta chain was defined by the combination of its CDR3 amino acid sequence and its V-gene family, and reads without a unique V-gene family were dropped. To address suspected cross-contamination and a sequencing artifact, a later analysis removed over 500 highly shared, low-generation-probability nucleotide sequences. In a later analysis, a clonal expansion index was calculated for each public chain from normalized within-repertoire ranks of inferred template counts. Generation probabilities in a later analysis came from a VDJ recombination model fitted to out-of-frame rearrangements, and those results were checked against IGoR. In a later analysis, TCR-TCR, TCR-HLA and TCR-CMV co-occurrence was scored with hypergeometric tests, and a repertoire-size bias correction was applied to TCR pairs. False discovery rates were estimated in a later analysis by permuting HLA or CMV assignments 20 times. In a later analysis, co-occurring TCRs were grouped using DBSCAN, with TCRdist sequence similarity added in when clustering inside HLA-allele-positive subsets. For co-occurrence clustering, repertoires with fewer than 30,000 or more than 120,000 public chains were excluded, along with five repertoires with anomalous nucleotide sharing. TCRdb mirrors the immuneACCESS table, restricted to in-frame sequences. Some clones are absent from its copies; in checked studies, under half trace to an unresolved V gene, and the reason for the others is unknown. V and J calls and clone size follow that table, whereas D and trimming were derived from the DNA. A total of 98,000 or so clones appear in this sample, roughly four fifths of them only once. The top ten clones comprise less than 8.5% of the sample.

This clonotype was sampled from a female donor in good health and CMV-seronegative. The sample consisted of PBMCs. The rearrangement joined TRBV30 to TRBJ2-5; the D gene is possibly TRBD2, with 6 bases matching. The DNA is as follows: TGTGCCTGGACGATGGAGGGAGGTGTAGGGACCCAGTACTTC. Translated, it reads CAWTMEGGVGTQYF.